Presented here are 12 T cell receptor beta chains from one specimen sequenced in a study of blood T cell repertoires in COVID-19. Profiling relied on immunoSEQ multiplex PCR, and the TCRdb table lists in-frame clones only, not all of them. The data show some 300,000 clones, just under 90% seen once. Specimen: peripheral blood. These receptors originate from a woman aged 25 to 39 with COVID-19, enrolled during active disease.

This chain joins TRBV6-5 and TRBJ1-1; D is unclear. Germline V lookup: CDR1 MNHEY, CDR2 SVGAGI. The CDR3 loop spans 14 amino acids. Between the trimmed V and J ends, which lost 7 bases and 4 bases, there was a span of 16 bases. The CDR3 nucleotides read TGTGCCAGCACCCTCCCTGCGTATGGCACTGAAGCTTTCTTT. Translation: CASTLPAYGTEAFF.

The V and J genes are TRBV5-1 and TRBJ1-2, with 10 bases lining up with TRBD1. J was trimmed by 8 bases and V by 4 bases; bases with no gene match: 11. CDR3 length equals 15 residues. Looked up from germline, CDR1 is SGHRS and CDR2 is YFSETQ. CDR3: CASSITGTGDHGYTF. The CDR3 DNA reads TGCGCCAGCAGCATCACCGGGACAGGGGATCACGGCTACACCTTC. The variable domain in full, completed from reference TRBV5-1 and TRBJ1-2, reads KAGVTQTPRYLIKTRGQQVTLSCSPISGHRSVSWYQQTPGQGLQFLFEYFSETQRNKGNFPGRFSGRQFSNSRSEMNVSTLELGDSALYLCASSITGTGDHGYTFGSGTRLTVV.

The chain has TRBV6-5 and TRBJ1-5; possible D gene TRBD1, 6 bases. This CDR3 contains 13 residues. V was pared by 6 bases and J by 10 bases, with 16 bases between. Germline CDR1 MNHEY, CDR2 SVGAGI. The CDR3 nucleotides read TGTGCCAGCAGCCGGGACACCTTAAGTCCCCAGCATTTT. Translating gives CASSRDTLSPQHF.

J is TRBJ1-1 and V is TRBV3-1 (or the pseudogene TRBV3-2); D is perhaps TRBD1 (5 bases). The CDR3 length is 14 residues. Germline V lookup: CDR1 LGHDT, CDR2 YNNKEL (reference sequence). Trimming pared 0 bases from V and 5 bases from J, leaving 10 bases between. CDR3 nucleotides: TGTGCCAGCAGCCAAGACGGGGGGGAAACTGAAGCTTTCTTT. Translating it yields CASSQDGGETEAFF.

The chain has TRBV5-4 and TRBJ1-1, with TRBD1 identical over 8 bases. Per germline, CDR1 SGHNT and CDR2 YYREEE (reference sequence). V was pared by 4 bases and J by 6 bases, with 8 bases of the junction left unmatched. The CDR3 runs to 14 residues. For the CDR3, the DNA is TGTGCCAGCAGCCGGGACCCGGACAGGGCTGAAGCTTTCTTT. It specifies CASSRDPDRAEAFF.

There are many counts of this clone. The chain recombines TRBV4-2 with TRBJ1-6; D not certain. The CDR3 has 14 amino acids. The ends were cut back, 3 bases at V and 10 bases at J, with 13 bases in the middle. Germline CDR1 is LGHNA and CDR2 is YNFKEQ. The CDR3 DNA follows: TGTGCCAGCAGCCAGCATGTCGAGCGATCACCCCTCCACTTT. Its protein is CASSQHVERSPLHF.

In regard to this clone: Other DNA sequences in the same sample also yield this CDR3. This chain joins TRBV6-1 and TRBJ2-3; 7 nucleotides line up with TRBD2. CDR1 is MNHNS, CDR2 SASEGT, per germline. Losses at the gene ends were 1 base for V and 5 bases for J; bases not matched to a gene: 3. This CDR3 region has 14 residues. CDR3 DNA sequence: TGTGCCAGCAGTGAAGGACTAGCAGGAGATACGCAGTATTTT. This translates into CASSEGLAGDTQYF.

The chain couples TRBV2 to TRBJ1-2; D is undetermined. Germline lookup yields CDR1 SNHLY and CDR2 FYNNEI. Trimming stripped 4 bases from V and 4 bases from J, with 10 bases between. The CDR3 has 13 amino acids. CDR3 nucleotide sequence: TGTGCCAGCAGTGTGTTACAGACCTATGGCTACACCTTC. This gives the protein CASSVLQTYGYTF.

CDR3: CASSGGTAMDTQYF. In nucleotides, the CDR3 is TGTGCCAGCAGTGGGGGGACGGCTATGGATACGCAGTATTTT. The V gene is TRBV28, the J gene TRBJ2-3, with TRBD2 as a possible D gene (6 bases). Trimming took 5 bases from V and 6 from J, leaving 15 bases between them. This CDR3 spans 14 amino acids. Germline V CDR1 and CDR2: MDHEN, SYDVKM. The entire variable domain, with the rest obtained from reference TRBV28 and TRBJ2-3, is as follows: DVKVTQSSRYLVKRTGEKVFLECVQDMDHENMFWYRQDPGLGLRLIYFSYDVKMKEKGDIPEGYSVSREKKERFSLILESASTNQTSMYLCASSGGTAMDTQYFGPGTRLTVL.

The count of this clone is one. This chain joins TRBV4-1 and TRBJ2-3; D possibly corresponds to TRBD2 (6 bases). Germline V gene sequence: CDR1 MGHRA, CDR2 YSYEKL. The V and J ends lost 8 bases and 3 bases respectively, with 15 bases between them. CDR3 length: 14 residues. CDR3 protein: CASGYRGNTDTQYF. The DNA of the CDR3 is TGCGCCAGCGGGTACCGGGGGAATACAGATACGCAGTATTTT.

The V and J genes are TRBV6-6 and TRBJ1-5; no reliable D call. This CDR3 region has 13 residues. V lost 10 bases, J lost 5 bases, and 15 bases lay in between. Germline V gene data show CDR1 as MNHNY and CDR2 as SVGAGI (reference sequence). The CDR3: CATAKDGDQPQHF. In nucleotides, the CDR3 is TGTGCCACCGCAAAGGACGGGGATCAGCCCCAGCATTTT.

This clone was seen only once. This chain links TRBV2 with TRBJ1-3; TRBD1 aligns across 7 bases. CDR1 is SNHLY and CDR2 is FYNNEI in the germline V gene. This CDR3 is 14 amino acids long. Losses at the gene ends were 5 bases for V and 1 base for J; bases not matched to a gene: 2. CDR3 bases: TGTGCCAGCAGTCGACAGGGATCTGGAAACACCATATATTTT. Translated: CASSRQGSGNTIYF.